Each of the 17 T cell receptor beta chains below was sequenced from the same sample in a study of cytomegalovirus exposure and HLA in healthy donors. PCR involved 60 Vbeta and 13 Jbeta primers. The assay was immunoSEQ multiplex PCR, and TCRdb's table has in-frame clones only and misses some. This repertoire shows 100,000 to 150,000 clones, around 82% found once; its top ten account for roughly a tenth. Sample: PBMCs. The receptors come from a man aged 30 to 45 in good health and CMV-seropositive.

The chain is built from TRBV9 and TRBJ2-5; D gene unclear. This CDR3 contains 14 residues. The V end was cut by 0 bases, the J end by 0 bases, with 6 bases between. CDR1 is SGDLS, CDR2 YYNGEE, per germline. Written as DNA, the CDR3 is TGTGCCAGCAGCGTAGGGCCAGACCAAGAGACCCAGTACTTC. It yields the protein CASSVGPDQETQYF.

The rearrangement uses TRBV4-3 and TRBJ2-3, with 14 bases aligning to TRBD2. Germline CDR1 and CDR2: LGHNA and YSLEER. This CDR3 is built from 16 residues. V lost 4 bases to trimming and J lost 5 bases; unmatched junction nucleotides: 5. The CDR3, as DNA: TGCGCCAGCAGCCCCGTAGGGACTAGCGGGAGAGATACGCAGTATTTT. Protein sequence: CASSPVGTSGRDTQYF.

Written as DNA, the CDR3 is TGTGCCAGCACCAGTTACATAAGCGGATCCTACGAGCAGTACTTC. Residues: CASTSYISGSYEQYF. This chain links TRBV7-2 with TRBJ2-7; D is perhaps TRBD2 (5 bases). V was trimmed by 7 bases and J by 1 base, leaving 17 bases between them. Germline CDR1 reads SGHTA; CDR2 reads FQGNSA. This CDR3 contains 15 residues. Filled out from reference TRBV7-2 and TRBJ2-7, the complete variable domain reads GAGVSQSPSNKVTEKGKDVELRCDPISGHTALYWYRQSLGQGLEFLIYFQGNSAPDKSGLPSDRFSAERTGGSVSTLTIQRTQQEDSAVYLCASTSYISGSYEQYFGPGTRLTVT.

This clone has a handful of counts. CDR3 nucleotide sequence: TGTGCCAGCAGTTTGCGGGATAGCGACAATGAGCAGTTCTTC. It codes for CASSLRDSDNEQFF. The chain carries TRBV27 and TRBJ2-1, with D tentatively TRBD2 (6 bases). CDR3 size: 14 residues. V lost 3 bases to trimming and J lost 5 bases, with 11 bases between them. CDR1 is MNHEY, CDR2 SMNVEV, per germline (reference sequence).

The rearrangement joins TRBV7-2 to TRBJ2-2; the D gene is possibly TRBD2 (6 bases). Germline CDR1 is SGHTA and CDR2 is FQGNSA. The CDR3 extends over 14 amino acids. The ends were cut back, 6 bases at V and 7 bases at J, with 15 bases in the middle. The CDR3 reads CASSSLGGVGELFF. The CDR3 nucleotides are TGTGCCAGCAGTTCACTCGGGGGTGTCGGGGAGCTGTTTTTT.

The chain uses TRBV7-6 and TRBJ2-2; 7 nucleotides match TRBD2. V lost 1 base and J lost 5; bases outside the gene matches: 7. Germline CDR1 is SGHVS and CDR2 is FNYEAQ. There are 16 residues in the CDR3. The CDR3 here is CASSLGPSGRTGELFF. DNA of the CDR3: TGTGCCAGCAGCTTAGGGCCTAGCGGTCGAACCGGGGAGCTGTTTTTT. Together with reference TRBV7-6 and TRBJ2-2, the CDR3 gives the full variable domain: GAGVSQSPRYKVTKRGQDVALRCDPISGHVSLYWYRQALGQGPEFLTYFNYEAQQDKSGLPNDRFSAERPEGSISTLTIQRTEQRDSAMYRCASSLGPSGRTGELFFGEGSRLTVL.

The chain is built from TRBV30 and TRBJ2-5, with 11 bases fitting TRBD2. Losses at the gene ends were 5 bases for V and 4 bases for J; bases not matched to a gene: 3. The CDR3 sequence is 13 residues long. Germline-derived CDR1 and CDR2 are GTSNPN and SVGIG (reference sequence). The CDR3: CAWQLAGVETQYF. CDR3 bases: TGTGCCTGGCAACTAGCGGGAGTAGAGACCCAGTACTTC.

The chain uses TRBV6-6 and TRBJ1-1; 7 bases are shared with TRBD1. After removal of 5 bases from V and 1 base from J, the junction contained 4 bases not matched to a gene. Per germline, CDR1 MNHNY and CDR2 SVGAGI (reference sequence). The CDR3 is 14 amino acids. The DNA of the CDR3 is TGTGCCAGCAGTCCAGGGACAGCGAACACTGAAGCTTTCTTT. Residues: CASSPGTANTEAFF.

The chain combines TRBV27 with TRBJ1-2; D ambiguous. The V gene's germline CDR1 is MNHEY and CDR2 SMNVEV (reference sequence). The ends were cut back, 3 bases at V and 8 bases at J, with 10 bases in the middle. The CDR3 length is 12 residues. In DNA form, the CDR3 reads TGTGCCAGCAGTTTTAGCAACTCGGGCTACACCTTC. Residues: CASSFSNSGYTF.

V usage is TRBV18 and J usage is TRBJ2-7; tentative D call: TRBD2 (6 bases). The V and J ends lost 6 bases and 3 bases respectively, with 15 bases between them. The germline V gene encodes CDR1 KGHSH and CDR2 LQKENI. The CDR3 consists of 14 residues. This CDR3 reads CASSPSTSHYEQYF. DNA for the CDR3: TGTGCCAGCTCCCCATCTACTAGCCACTACGAGCAGTACTTC.

The chain links TRBV10-1 to TRBJ2-1; the match to TRBD2 covers 12 bases. V lost 1 base to trimming and J lost 9 bases; unmatched junction nucleotides: 16. The CDR3 contains 19 residues. Germline values: CDR1 WNHNN, CDR2 SYGVQD (reference sequence). Here the CDR3 DNA reads TGCGCCAGCAGTGAGTTTTGGACTAGCGGGATTAAGCGGCGAGGTGAGCAGTTCTTC. The encoded protein is CASSEFWTSGIKRRGEQFF.

The V call is TRBV29-1, the J call TRBJ1-1; TRBD1 matches at 8 bases. CDR3 length: 11 residues. The V gene's germline CDR1 is SQVTM and CDR2 ANQGSEA. With 5 bases clipped from V and 10 bases from J, the junction kept 6 bases outside the gene matches. CDR3 DNA sequence: TGCAGCGTTTCCACAGGGGGGAGAGCTTTCTTT. The encoded protein is CSVSTGGRAFF. The whole variable domain, filled in from reference TRBV29-1 and TRBJ1-1, reads SAVISQKPSRDICQRGTSLTIQCQVDSQVTMMFWYRQQPGQSLTLIATANQGSEATYESGFVIDKFPISRPNLTFSTLTVSNMSPEDSSIYLCSVSTGGRAFFGQGTRLTVV.

V usage is TRBV13 and J usage is TRBJ2-7; 8 bases map to TRBD2. J gave up 5 bases and V 3 bases, and 3 bases lay outside the gene matches. The CDR3 runs to 13 residues. Per germline, CDR1 PRHDT and CDR2 FYEKMQ (reference sequence). The CDR3 DNA follows: TGTGCCAGCAGCTTCCGGACTAGCCACGAGCAGTACTTC. Residues: CASSFRTSHEQYF.

The CDR3 here is CASSLVGERLGETQYF. CDR3 sequence (DNA): TGTGCCAGCAGCTTAGTTGGGGAGCGCCTAGGGGAGACCCAGTACTTC. V usage is TRBV11-2 and J usage is TRBJ2-5, with D maybe TRBD2 (5 bases). This CDR3 has 16 amino acids. CDR1 is SGHAT, CDR2 FQNNGV, per germline. Trimming removed 1 base at V and 5 bases at J, with 17 bases between. Based on the CDR3 plus reference TRBV11-2 and TRBJ2-5, the full variable domain is EAGVAQSPRYKIIEKRQSVAFWCNPISGHATLYWYQQILGQGPKLLIQFQNNGVVDDSQLPKDRFSAERLKGVDSTLKIQPAKLEDSAVYLCASSLVGERLGETQYFGPGTRLLVL.

The DNA of the CDR3 is TGTGCCAGCAGCTTAGGTAAGGTGGGGACAGGACATCAGCCCCAGCATTTT. Translated: CASSLGKVGTGHQPQHF. The rearrangement links TRBV7-9 to TRBJ1-5, with 8 nucleotides matching TRBD1. The germline V gene has CDR1 SEHNR and CDR2 FQNEAQ (reference sequence). This CDR3 spans 17 amino acids. V gave up 1 base and J gave up 5 bases; unmatched junction bases: 10.

This clone was counted only a few times. This chain links TRBV7-9 with TRBJ2-1; 9 nucleotides agree with TRBD2. CDR1 and CDR2 from the germline V gene are SEHNR and FQNEAQ (reference sequence). CDR3 size: 15 residues. V dropped 7 bases and J dropped 6; count of bases not matched to a gene: 10. The CDR3 here is CASTNSGSRRNEQFF. The CDR3 nucleotides are TGTGCCAGCACCAATAGCGGGAGCCGACGCAATGAGCAGTTCTTC.

This clone was picked up one time. V is TRBV11-2 and J is TRBJ1-1; tentatively, D is TRBD1 (5 bases). The V gene lost 5 bases and the J gene lost 9 bases, with 13 bases spanning the gap. The germline V gene has CDR1 SGHAT and CDR2 FQNNGV. The CDR3 has 12 residues. This CDR3 is CASSPGLIQAFF. CDR3 nucleotide sequence: TGTGCCAGCAGCCCGGGACTGATTCAAGCTTTCTTT.